This T cell receptor beta chain was recovered during a study of blood T cell repertoires in COVID-19. From germline, CDR1 is SEHNR and CDR2 FQNEAQ (reference sequence). The CDR3 contains 15 residues. Deletions cut 8 bases from V and 5 bases from J, with 19 bases between. Original handling: Amplified reference gene primers provided the basis for estimating nucleated cell counts. Data came from immunoSEQ multiplex PCR; TCRdb stores just in-frame clones and leaves some out. V, J and clone size are taken as reported in that table, and D and trimming were inferred from the DNA itself. The data contain 95,000 to 100,000 clones, roughly 85% of them singletons.

This TCR came from a woman aged 70-85 years with active or convalescent COVID-19. The sample comprised peripheral blood. V usage is TRBV7-9 and J usage is TRBJ2-1; perhaps TRBD1 as D (6 bases). The CDR3 region is CASLVLGDIDNEQFF. In DNA, the CDR3 is TGTGCCAGCCTAGTACTAGGGGACATCGACAATGAGCAGTTCTTC.